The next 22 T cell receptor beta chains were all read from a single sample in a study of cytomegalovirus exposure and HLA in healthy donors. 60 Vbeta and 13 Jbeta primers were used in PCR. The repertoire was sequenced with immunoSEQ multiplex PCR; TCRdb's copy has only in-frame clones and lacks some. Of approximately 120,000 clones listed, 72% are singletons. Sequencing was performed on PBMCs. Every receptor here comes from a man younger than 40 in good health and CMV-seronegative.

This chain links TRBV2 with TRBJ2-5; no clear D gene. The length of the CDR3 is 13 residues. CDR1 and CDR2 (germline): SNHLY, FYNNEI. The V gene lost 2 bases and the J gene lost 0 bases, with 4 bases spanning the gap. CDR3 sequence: CASSEYNQETQYF. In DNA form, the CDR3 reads TGTGCCAGCAGTGAATATAACCAAGAGACCCAGTACTTC.

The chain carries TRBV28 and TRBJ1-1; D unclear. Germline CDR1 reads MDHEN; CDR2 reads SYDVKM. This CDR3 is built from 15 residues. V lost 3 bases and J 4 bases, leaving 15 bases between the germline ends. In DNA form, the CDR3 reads TGTGCCAGCAGTTTCGCTTCGAGGGTGCGCACTGAAGCTTTCTTT. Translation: CASSFASRVRTEAFF.

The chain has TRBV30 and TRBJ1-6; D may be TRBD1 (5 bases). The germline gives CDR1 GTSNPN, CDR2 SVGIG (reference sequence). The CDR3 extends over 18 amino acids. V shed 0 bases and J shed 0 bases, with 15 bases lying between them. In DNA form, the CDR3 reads TGTGCCTGGAGTGTTGGAGGGGCTAACCCCTCCTATAATTCACCCCTCCACTTT. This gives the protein CAWSVGGANPSYNSPLHF. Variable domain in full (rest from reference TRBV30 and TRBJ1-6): SQTIHQWPATLVQPVGSPLSLECTVEGTSNPNLYWYRQAAGRGLQLLFYSVGIGQISSEVPQNLSASRPQDRQFILSSKKLLLSDSGFYLCAWSVGGANPSYNSPLHFGNGTRLTVT.

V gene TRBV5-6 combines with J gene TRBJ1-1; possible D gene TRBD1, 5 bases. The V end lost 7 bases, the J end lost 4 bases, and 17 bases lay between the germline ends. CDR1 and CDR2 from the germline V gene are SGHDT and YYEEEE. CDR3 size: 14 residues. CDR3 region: CASHRIGVGTEAFF. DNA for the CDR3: TGTGCCAGCCACCGCATAGGGGTGGGCACTGAAGCTTTCTTT.

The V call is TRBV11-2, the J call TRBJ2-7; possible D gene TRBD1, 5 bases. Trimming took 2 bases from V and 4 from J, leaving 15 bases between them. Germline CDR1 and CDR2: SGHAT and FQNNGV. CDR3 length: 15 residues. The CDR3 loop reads CASSLMADRFYEQYF. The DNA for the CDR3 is TGTGCCAGCAGCTTAATGGCTGACAGATTTTACGAGCAGTACTTC.

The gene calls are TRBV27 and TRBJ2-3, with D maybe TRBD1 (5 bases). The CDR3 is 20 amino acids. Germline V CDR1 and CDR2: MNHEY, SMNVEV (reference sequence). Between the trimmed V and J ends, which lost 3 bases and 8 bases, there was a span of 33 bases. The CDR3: CASSFGSDIQGTEIHGTQYF. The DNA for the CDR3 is TGTGCCAGCAGTTTTGGATCTGACATTCAGGGCACCGAAATTCACGGTACGCAGTATTTT.

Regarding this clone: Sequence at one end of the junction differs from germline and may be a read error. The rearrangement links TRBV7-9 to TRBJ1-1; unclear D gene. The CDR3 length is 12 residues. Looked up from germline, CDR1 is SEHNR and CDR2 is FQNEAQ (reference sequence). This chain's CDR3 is CSSSEGDTEAFF. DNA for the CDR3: TGTTCCAGCAGCGAAGGAGATACTGAAGCTTTCTTT.

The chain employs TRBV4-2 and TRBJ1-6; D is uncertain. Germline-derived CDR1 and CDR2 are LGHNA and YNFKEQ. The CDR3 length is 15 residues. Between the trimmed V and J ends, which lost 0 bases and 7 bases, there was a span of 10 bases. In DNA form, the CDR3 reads TGTGCCAGCAGCCAAGAGTGGCGGGAAAATTCACCCCTCCACTTT. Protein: CASSQEWRENSPLHF.

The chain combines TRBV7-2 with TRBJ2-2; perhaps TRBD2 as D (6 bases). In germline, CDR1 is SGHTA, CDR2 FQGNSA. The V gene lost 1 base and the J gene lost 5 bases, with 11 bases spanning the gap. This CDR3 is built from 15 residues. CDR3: CASSLGDFGTGELFF. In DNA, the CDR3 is TGTGCCAGCAGCTTAGGGGACTTCGGTACCGGGGAGCTGTTTTTT.

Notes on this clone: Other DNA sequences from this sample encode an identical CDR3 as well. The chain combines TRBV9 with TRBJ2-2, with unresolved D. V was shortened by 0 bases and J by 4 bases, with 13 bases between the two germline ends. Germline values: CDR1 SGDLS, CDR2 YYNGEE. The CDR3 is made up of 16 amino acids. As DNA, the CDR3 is TGTGCCAGCAGCGTAGGTGGAGTACCCGCCACCGGGGAGCTGTTTTTT. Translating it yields CASSVGGVPATGELFF.

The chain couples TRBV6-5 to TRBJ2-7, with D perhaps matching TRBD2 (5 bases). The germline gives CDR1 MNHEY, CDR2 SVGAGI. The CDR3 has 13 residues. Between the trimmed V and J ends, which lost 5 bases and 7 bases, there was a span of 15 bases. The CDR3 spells CASSESRPGEQYF. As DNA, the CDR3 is TGTGCCAGCAGTGAATCACGACCGGGAGAGCAGTACTTC.

CDR3 nucleotide sequence: TGCGCCAGCAGCTTGACAGGGAACAGCAATCAGCCCCAGCATTTT. The encoded protein is CASSLTGNSNQPQHF. The rearrangement uses TRBV5-1 and TRBJ1-5; TRBD1 is a possible D gene (6 bases). The CDR3 sequence is 15 residues long. Per germline, CDR1 SGHRS and CDR2 YFSETQ. V was cut by 1 base and J by 1 base, with 9 bases left in between.

The CDR3 coding sequence is TGTGCCAGCAGTTCCACCCGACTAGCGGGGGCTCCCCTCGATGAGCAGTTCTTC. Translated: CASSSTRLAGAPLDEQFF. The gene calls are TRBV28 and TRBJ2-1; 12 bases are shared with TRBD2. V trimming: 4 bases; J trimming: 8 bases; junction bases outside the gene matches: 15. The V gene's germline CDR1 is MDHEN and CDR2 SYDVKM. The CDR3 sequence is 18 residues long. Supplemented by reference TRBV28 and TRBJ2-1, the full variable domain reads DVKVTQSSRYLVKRTGEKVFLECVQDMDHENMFWYRQDPGLGLRLIYFSYDVKMKEKGDIPEGYSVSREKKERFSLILESASTNQTSMYLCASSSTRLAGAPLDEQFFGPGTRLTVL.

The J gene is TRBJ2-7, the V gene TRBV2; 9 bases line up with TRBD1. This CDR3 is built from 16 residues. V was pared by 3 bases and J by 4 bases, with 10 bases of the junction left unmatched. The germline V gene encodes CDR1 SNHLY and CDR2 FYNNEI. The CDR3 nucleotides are TGTGCCAGCAGTGAGGAAGGGACAGGGAGCGGGTACGAGCAGTACTTC. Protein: CASSEEGTGSGYEQYF. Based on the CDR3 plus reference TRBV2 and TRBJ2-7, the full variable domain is EPEVTQTPSHQVTQMGQEVILRCVPISNHLYFYWYRQILGQKVEFLVSFYNNEISEKSEIFDDQFSVERPDGSNFTLKIRSTKLEDSAMYFCASSEEGTGSGYEQYFGPGTRLTVT.

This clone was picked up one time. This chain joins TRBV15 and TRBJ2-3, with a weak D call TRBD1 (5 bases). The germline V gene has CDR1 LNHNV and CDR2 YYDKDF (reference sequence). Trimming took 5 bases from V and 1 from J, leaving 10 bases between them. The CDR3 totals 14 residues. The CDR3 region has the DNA TGTGCCACCAGCGCAGGGTTCCGCACAGATACGCAGTATTTT. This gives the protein CATSAGFRTDTQYF. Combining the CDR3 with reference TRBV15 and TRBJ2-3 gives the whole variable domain DAMVIQNPRYQVTQFGKPVTLSCSQTLNHNVMYWYQQKSSQAPKLLFHYYDKDFNNEADTPDNFQSRRPNTSFCFLDIRSPGLGDTAMYLCATSAGFRTDTQYFGPGTRLTVL.

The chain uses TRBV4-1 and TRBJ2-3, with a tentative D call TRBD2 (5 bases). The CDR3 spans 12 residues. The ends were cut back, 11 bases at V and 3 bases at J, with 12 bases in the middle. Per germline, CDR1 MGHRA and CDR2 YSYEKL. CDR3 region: CASGSGTDTQYF. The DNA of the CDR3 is TGCGCCTCGGGTTCGGGAACAGATACGCAGTATTTT.

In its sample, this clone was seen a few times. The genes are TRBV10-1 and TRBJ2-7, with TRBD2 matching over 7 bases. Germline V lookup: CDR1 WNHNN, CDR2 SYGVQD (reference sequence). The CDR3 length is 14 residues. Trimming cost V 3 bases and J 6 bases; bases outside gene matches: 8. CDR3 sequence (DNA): TGCGCCAGCAGTGAAGGGACTACTGACGGCGAGCAGTACTTC. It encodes CASSEGTTDGEQYF.

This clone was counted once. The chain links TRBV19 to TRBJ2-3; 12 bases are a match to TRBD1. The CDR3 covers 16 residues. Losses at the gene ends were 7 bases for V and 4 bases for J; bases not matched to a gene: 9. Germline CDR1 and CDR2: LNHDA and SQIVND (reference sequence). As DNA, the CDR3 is TGTGCCAGTACCAGGGACAGGGGGCAGGTGGCAGATACGCAGTATTTT. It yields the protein CASTRDRGQVADTQYF.

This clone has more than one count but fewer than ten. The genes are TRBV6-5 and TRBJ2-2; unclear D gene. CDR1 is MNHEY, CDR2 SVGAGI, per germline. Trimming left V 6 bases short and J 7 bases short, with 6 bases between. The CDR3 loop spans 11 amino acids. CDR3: CASSLYGELFF. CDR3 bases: TGTGCCAGCAGCCTATACGGGGAGCTGTTTTTT.

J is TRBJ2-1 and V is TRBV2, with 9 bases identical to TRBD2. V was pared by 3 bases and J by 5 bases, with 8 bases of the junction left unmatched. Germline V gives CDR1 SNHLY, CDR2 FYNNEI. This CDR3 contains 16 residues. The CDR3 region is CASSEGRGGRNNEQFF. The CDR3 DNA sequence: TGTGCCAGCAGTGAGGGGCGGGGGGGAAGGAACAATGAGCAGTTCTTC.

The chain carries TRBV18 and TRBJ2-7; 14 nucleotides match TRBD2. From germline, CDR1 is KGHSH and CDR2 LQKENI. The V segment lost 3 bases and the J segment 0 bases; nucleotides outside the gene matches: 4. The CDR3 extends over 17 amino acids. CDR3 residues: CASSPGLAGAASYEQYF. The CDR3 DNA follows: TGTGCCAGCTCACCGGGACTAGCGGGGGCCGCCTCCTACGAGCAGTACTTC.

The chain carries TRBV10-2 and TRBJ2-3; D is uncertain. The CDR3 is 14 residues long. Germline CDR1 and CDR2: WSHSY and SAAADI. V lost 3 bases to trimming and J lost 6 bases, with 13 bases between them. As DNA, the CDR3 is TGCGCCAGCAGTGATCCTCCCTCCGAGGATACGCAGTATTTT. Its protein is CASSDPPSEDTQYF.